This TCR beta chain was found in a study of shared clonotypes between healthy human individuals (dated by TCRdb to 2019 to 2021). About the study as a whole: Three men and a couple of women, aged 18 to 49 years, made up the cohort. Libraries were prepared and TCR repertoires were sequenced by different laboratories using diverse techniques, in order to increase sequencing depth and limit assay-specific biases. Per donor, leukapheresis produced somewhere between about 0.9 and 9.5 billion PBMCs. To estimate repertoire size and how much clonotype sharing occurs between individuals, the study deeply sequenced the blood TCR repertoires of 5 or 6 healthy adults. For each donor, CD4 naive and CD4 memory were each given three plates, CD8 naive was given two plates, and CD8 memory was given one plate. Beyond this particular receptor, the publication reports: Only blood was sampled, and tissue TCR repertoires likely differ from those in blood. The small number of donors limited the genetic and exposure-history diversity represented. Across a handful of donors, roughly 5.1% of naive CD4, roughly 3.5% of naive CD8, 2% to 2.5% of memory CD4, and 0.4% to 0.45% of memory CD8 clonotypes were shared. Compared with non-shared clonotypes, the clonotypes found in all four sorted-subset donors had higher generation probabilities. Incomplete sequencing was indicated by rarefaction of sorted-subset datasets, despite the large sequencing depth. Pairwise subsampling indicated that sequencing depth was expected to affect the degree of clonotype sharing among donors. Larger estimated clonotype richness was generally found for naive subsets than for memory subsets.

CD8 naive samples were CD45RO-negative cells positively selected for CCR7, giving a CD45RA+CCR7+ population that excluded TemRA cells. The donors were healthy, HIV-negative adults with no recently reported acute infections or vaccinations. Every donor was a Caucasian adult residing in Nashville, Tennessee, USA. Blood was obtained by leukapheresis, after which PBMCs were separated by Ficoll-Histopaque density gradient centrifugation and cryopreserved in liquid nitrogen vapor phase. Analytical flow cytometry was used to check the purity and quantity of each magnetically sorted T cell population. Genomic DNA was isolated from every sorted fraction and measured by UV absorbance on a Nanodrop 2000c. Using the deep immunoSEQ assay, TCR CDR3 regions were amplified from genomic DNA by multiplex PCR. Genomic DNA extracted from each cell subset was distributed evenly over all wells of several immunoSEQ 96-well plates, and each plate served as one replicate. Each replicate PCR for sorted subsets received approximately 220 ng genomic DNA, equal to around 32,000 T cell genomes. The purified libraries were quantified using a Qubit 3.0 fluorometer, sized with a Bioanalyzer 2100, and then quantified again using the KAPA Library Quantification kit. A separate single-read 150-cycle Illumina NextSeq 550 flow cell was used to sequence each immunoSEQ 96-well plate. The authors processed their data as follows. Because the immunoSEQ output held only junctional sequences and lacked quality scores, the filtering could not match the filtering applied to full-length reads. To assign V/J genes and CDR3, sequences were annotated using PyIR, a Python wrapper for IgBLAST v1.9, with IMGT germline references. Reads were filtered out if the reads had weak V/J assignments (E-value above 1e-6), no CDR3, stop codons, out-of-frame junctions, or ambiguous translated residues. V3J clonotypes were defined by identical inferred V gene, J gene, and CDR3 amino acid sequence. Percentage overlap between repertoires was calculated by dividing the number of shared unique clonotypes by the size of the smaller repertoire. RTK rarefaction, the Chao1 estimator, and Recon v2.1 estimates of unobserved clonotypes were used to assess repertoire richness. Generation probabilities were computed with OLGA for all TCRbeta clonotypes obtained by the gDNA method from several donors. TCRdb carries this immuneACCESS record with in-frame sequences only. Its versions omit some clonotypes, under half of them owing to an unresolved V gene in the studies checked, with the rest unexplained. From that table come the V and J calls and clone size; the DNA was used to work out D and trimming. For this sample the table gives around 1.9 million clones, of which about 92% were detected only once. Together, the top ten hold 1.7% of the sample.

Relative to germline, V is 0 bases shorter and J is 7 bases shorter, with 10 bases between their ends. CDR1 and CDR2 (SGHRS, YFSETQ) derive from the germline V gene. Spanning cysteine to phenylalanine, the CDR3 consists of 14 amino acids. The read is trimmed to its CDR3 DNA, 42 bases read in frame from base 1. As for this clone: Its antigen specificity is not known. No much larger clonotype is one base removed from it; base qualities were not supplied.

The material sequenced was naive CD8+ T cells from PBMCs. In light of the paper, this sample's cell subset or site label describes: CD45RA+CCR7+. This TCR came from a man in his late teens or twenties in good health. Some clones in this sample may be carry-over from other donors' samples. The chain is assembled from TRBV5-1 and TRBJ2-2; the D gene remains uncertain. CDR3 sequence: CASSLGVCGGELFF. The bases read TGCGCCAGCAGCTTGGGGGTTTGTGGCGGGGAGCTGTTTTTT.